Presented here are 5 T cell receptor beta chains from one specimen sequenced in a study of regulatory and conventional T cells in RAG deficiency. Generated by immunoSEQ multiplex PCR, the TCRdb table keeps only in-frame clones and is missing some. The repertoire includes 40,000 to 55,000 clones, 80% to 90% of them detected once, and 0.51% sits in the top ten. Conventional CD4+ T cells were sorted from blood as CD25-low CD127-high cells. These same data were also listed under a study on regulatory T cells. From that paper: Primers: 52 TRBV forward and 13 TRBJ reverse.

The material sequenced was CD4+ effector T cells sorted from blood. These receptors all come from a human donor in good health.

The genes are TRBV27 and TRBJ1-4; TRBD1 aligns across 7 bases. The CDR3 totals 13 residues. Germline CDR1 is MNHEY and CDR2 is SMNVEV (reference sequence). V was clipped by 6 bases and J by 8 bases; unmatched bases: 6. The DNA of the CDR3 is TGTGCCAGCAGACAGGCAGGGGGGGAAAAACTGTTTTTT. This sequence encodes CASRQAGGEKLFF.

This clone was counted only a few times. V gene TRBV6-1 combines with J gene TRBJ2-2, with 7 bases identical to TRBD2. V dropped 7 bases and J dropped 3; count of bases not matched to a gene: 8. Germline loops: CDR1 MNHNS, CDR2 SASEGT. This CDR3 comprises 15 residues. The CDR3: CASIGGYVDTGELFF. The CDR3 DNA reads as TGTGCCAGCATCGGGGGGTATGTGGACACCGGGGAGCTGTTTTTT.

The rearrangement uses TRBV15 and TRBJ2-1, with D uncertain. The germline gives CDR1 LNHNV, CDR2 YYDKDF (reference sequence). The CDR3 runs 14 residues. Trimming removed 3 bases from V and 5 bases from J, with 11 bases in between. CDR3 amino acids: CATSRTGADNEQFF. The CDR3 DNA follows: TGTGCCACCAGCAGGACGGGTGCGGACAATGAGCAGTTCTTC.

The CDR3 sequence is CASSQERQRSDTEAFF. In DNA form, the CDR3 reads TGTGCCAGCAGCCAGGAACGACAGCGATCGGACACTGAAGCTTTCTTT. This chain joins TRBV21-1 and TRBJ1-1; the D segment call TRBD1 is taken from the table without a DNA check. TRBV21-1 is annotated as a pseudogene. The CDR3 length is 16 residues.

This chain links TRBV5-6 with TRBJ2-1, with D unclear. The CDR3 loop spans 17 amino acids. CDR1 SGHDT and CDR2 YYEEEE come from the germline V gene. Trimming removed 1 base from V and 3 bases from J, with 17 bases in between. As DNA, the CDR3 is TGTGCCAGCAGCTTGATTCAGGTCCCCTTTGGCTACAATGAGCAGTTCTTC. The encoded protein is CASSLIQVPFGYNEQFF. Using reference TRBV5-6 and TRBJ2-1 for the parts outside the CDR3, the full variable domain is DAGVTQSPTHLIKTRGQQVTLRCSPKSGHDTVSWYQQALGQGPQFIFQYYEEEERQRGNFPDRFSGHQFPNYSSELNVNALLLGDSALYLCASSLIQVPFGYNEQFFGPGTRLTVL.